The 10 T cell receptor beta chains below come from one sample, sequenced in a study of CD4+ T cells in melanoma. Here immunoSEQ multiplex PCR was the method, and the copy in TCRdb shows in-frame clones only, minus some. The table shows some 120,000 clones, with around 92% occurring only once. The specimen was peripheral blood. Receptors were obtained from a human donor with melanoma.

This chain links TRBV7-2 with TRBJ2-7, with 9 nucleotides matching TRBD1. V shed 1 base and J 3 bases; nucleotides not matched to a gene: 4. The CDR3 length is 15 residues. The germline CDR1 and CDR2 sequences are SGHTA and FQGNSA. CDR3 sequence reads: CASSLEQGAYYEQYF. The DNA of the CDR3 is TGTGCCAGCAGCTTAGAACAGGGGGCTTACTACGAGCAGTACTTC.

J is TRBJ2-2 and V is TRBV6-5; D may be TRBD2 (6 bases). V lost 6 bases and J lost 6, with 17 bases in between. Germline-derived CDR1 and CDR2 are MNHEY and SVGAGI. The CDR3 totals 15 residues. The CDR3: CASSPTWGVAGELFF. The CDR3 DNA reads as TGTGCCAGCAGCCCCACTTGGGGGGTGGCCGGGGAGCTGTTTTTT.

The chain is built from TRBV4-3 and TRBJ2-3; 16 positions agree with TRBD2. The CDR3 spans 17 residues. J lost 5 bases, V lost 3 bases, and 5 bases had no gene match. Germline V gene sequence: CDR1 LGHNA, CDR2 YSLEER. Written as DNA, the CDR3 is TGCGCCAGCAGCCAGGGACTAGCGGGGGGGCAGGGAGATACGCAGTATTTT. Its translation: CASSQGLAGGQGDTQYF.

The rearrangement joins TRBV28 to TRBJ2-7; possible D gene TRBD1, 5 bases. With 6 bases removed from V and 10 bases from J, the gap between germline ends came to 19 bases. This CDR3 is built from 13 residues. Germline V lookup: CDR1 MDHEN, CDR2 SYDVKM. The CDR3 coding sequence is TGTGCCAGCAGCCAGGTGGCCCGCGGACAACAGTACTTC. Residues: CASSQVARGQQYF.

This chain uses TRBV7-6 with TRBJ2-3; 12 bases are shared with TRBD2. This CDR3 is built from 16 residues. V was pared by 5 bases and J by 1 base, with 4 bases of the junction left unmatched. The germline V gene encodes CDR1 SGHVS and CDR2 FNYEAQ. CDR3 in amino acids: CASSHRLAGGTDTQYF. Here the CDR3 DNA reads TGTGCCAGCAGCCACCGACTAGCGGGGGGCACAGATACGCAGTATTTT.

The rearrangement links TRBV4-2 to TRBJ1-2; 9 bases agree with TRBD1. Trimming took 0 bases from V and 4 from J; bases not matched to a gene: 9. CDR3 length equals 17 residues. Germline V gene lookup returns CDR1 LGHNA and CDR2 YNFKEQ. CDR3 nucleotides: TGTGCCAGCAGCCAAGATTTAACAGGGGGCACTCCCTATGGCTACACCTTC. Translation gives CASSQDLTGGTPYGYTF.

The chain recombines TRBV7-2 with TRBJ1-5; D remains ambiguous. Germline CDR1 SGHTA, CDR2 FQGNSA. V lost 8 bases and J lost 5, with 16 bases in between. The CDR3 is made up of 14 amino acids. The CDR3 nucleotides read TGTGCCAGCTCGTCGCAGGTTACGGATCAGCCCCAGCATTTT. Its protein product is CASSSQVTDQPQHF.

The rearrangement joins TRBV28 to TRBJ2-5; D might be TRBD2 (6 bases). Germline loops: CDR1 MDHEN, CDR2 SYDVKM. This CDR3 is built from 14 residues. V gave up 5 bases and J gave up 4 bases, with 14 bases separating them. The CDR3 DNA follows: TGTGCCAGCAGTCCTCTTCGGGGAGGAGAGACCCAGTACTTC. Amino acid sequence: CASSPLRGGETQYF.

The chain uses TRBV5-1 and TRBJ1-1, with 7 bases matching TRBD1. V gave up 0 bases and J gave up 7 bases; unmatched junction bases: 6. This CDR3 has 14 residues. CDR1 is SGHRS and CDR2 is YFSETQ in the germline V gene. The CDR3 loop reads CASSLAGDSLEAFF. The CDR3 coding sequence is TGCGCCAGCAGCTTGGCCGGGGACAGCCTTGAAGCTTTCTTT. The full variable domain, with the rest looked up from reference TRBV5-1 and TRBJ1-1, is KAGVTQTPRYLIKTRGQQVTLSCSPISGHRSVSWYQQTPGQGLQFLFEYFSETQRNKGNFPGRFSGRQFSNSRSEMNVSTLELGDSALYLCASSLAGDSLEAFFGQGTRLTVV.

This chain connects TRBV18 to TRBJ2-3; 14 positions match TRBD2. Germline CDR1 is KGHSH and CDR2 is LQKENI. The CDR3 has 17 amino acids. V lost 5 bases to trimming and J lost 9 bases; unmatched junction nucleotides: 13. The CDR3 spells CASSNWGLAGAPGTQYF. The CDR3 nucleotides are TGTGCCAGCTCAAATTGGGGACTAGCGGGAGCTCCCGGAACGCAGTATTTT. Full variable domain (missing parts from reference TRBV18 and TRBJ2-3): NAGVMQNPRHLVRRRGQEARLRCSPMKGHSHVYWYRQLPEEGLKFMVYLQKENIIDESGMPKERFSAEFPKEGPSILRIQQVVRGDSAAYFCASSNWGLAGAPGTQYFGPGTRLTVL.